Following are 12 T cell receptor beta chains from one sample sequenced in a study of T cell responses to AZD1222 COVID-19 vaccine. The assay was immunoSEQ multiplex PCR, and TCRdb's table has in-frame clones only and misses some. Of about 200,000 clones detected, 80% to 95% appear once; the ten largest clones hold 3.4%. The source material was peripheral blood, sampled 28 days after the second AZD1222 dose. All receptors derive from an adult who received the AZD1222 COVID-19 vaccine.

In its sample, this clone was seen a few times. V gene TRBV19 combines with J gene TRBJ2-7; tentative D call: TRBD1 (7 bases). Germline CDR1 is LNHDA and CDR2 is SQIVND (reference sequence). Trimming stripped 5 bases from V and 0 bases from J, with 17 bases between. CDR3 length: 16 residues. CDR3 region: CASSGPGGPSSYEQYF. CDR3 nucleotides: TGTGCCAGTAGTGGTCCAGGGGGGCCCAGCTCCTACGAGCAGTACTTC.

The chain recombines TRBV30 with TRBJ2-6; D gene ambiguous. CDR3 length: 12 residues. V lost 4 bases and J lost 2, with 3 bases in between. Germline V gene lookup returns CDR1 GTSNPN and CDR2 SVGIG (reference sequence). As DNA, the CDR3 is TGTGCCTGGATGGCTGGGGCCAACGTCCTGACTTTC. This sequence encodes CAWMAGANVLTF. The complete variable domain, with remaining parts taken from reference TRBV30 and TRBJ2-6, reads SQTIHQWPATLVQPVGSPLSLECTVEGTSNPNLYWYRQAAGRGLQLLFYSVGIGQISSEVPQNLSASRPQDRQFILSSKKLLLSDSGFYLCAWMAGANVLTFGAGSRLTVL.

The chain combines TRBV18 with TRBJ2-2, with TRBD2 identical over 9 bases. Germline loops: CDR1 KGHSH, CDR2 LQKENI. The CDR3 covers 17 residues. Unmatched junction bases numbered 3, after V lost 1 base and J lost 0 bases. The CDR3 protein is CASSPLLAGANTGELFF. The CDR3, as DNA: TGTGCCAGCTCACCACTCTTAGCGGGAGCGAACACCGGGGAGCTGTTTTTT.

The chain joins TRBV6-5 to TRBJ2-2; 9 nucleotides agree with TRBD1. The CDR3 consists of 15 residues. The trim removed 2 bases at V and 3 bases at J, leaving 1 base unmatched. CDR1 and CDR2 (germline): MNHEY, SVGAGI. CDR3: CASSYGTGYTGELFF. In DNA form, the CDR3 reads TGTGCCAGCAGTTACGGGACAGGGTACACCGGGGAGCTGTTTTTT.

The chain couples TRBV30 to TRBJ1-1, with D perhaps matching TRBD1 (5 bases). V was shortened by 0 bases and J by 4 bases, with 9 bases between the two germline ends. The length of the CDR3 is 13 residues. The germline CDR1 and CDR2 sequences are GTSNPN and SVGIG (reference sequence). The CDR3 reads CAWSVSGGTEAFF. The CDR3 DNA reads TGTGCCTGGAGTGTATCCGGGGGCACTGAAGCTTTCTTT.

The chain links TRBV1 to TRBJ2-1. TRBV1 is flagged as a pseudogene. The CDR3 is made up of 17 amino acids. The CDR3 protein is CTSSQMYTELTYNEQFF. In DNA form, the CDR3 reads TGCACCAGCAGCCAAATGTACACCGAGCTAACCTACAATGAGCAGTTCTTC.

The table lists this clone with a few counts. V gene TRBV4-3 combines with J gene TRBJ1-1, with D perhaps TRBD1 (5 bases). With 0 bases removed from V and 1 base from J, the gap between germline ends came to 9 bases. This CDR3 comprises 15 residues. Germline loops: CDR1 LGHNA, CDR2 YSLEER. This CDR3 reads CASSQDVQANTEAFF. CDR3 nucleotide sequence: TGCGCCAGCAGCCAAGATGTACAGGCGAACACTGAAGCTTTCTTT.

The DNA of the CDR3 is TGTGCCAGCTCACTACAGGGGTCGGGCACCGGGGAGCTGTTTTTT. Amino acid sequence: CASSLQGSGTGELFF. J is TRBJ2-2 and V is TRBV18; 7 nucleotides line up with TRBD1. With 4 bases clipped from V and 4 bases from J, the junction kept 6 bases outside the gene matches. Germline CDR1 KGHSH, CDR2 LQKENI. The CDR3 runs to 15 residues. The full variable domain, completed using reference TRBV18 and TRBJ2-2, is NAGVMQNPRHLVRRRGQEARLRCSPMKGHSHVYWYRQLPEEGLKFMVYLQKENIIDESGMPKERFSAEFPKEGPSILRIQQVVRGDSAAYFCASSLQGSGTGELFFGEGSRLTVL.

The CDR3 is CASKGSGTPIGYTEAFF. In nucleotides, the CDR3 is TGTGCCAGCAAAGGGTCCGGGACACCTATAGGGTACACTGAAGCTTTCTTT. This chain joins TRBV28 and TRBJ1-1, with D tentatively TRBD1 (6 bases). The CDR3 has 17 residues. The V and J ends lost 7 bases and 3 bases respectively, with 24 bases between them. Looked up from germline, CDR1 is MDHEN and CDR2 is SYDVKM.

V gene TRBV27 combines with J gene TRBJ1-5; TRBD1 matches 10 bases. Losses at the gene ends were 6 bases for V and 3 bases for J; bases not matched to a gene: 5. The germline V gene encodes CDR1 MNHEY and CDR2 SMNVEV (reference sequence). The CDR3 length is 15 residues. The DNA of the CDR3 is TGTGCCAGCAGGGTGGGACAGGGGATCAATCAGCCCCAGCATTTT. Translating gives CASRVGQGINQPQHF.

This chain links TRBV12-3 or TRBV12-4 with TRBJ2-7; D not certain. V lost 3 bases, J lost 3 bases, and 6 bases lay in between. This CDR3 has 12 residues. This chain's CDR3 is CASSLKGYEQYF. CDR3 in DNA: TGTGCCAGCAGTTTGAAAGGCTACGAGCAGTACTTC.

This sequence joins TRBV27 and TRBJ2-2; D gene uncertain. V shed 6 bases and J shed 2 bases, with 13 bases lying between them. This CDR3 spans 15 amino acids. CDR1 is MNHEY and CDR2 is SMNVEV in the germline V gene (reference sequence). The CDR3 reads CASRPPDSNTGELFF. In DNA, the CDR3 is TGTGCCAGCAGACCCCCCGACTCCAACACCGGGGAGCTGTTTTTT.